Listed below are T cell receptor beta chains from one sample, sequenced in a study of T cells in Graves' hyperthyroidism and ophthalmopathy. From the multiplex PCR reads, TCRdb called clonotypes with MiXCR, one entry per CDR3 protein. The sample carries approximately 400,000 distinct CDR3 sequences, under 20% recorded once. What was sequenced was blood. The receptors shown here come from a woman aged 18-29 years with Graves' hyperthyroidism. The CDR3 runs from the conserved cysteine through the conserved F or W. A D gene is named only where the DNA matches it firmly. Clone size is stated in some rows and not others, as once, few, many or a class when expanded.

v_call: TRBV18
j_call: TRBJ2-7
clone_size: many
d_call: TRBD1
cdr3_nt: TGTGCCAGCTCACTTCTGACAGGGGTTCACGAGCAGTACTTC
cdr3_aa: CASSLLTGVHEQYF

v_call: TRBV7-3
j_call: TRBJ1-5
clone_size: NA
d_call: NA
cdr3_nt: TGTGCCAGCGGTCGGGTTGCGGGTAATCAGCCCCAGCATTTT
cdr3_aa: CASGRVAGNQPQHF

v_call: TRBV11-1
j_call: TRBJ1-1
clone_size: many
d_call: NA
cdr3_nt: TGTGCCAGCAGCTTAAGCGGGACACCACGTTATGAAGCTTTCTTT
cdr3_aa: CASSLSGTPRYEAFF

v_call: TRBV14
j_call: TRBJ1-1
clone_size: many
d_call: NA
cdr3_nt: TGTGCCAGCAGCCAGACAGAATGGAGCACTGAAGCTTTCTTT
cdr3_aa: CASSQTEWSTEAFF

v_call: TRBV3-1
j_call: TRBJ1-2
clone_size: NA
d_call: NA
cdr3_nt: TGTGCCAGCAGCCAAGATCTGGGACGAGCGCTATCCCGACGCGGCTACACCTTC
cdr3_aa: CASSQDLGRALSRRGYTF

v_call: TRBV2
j_call: TRBJ2-7
clone_size: many
d_call: TRBD1
cdr3_nt: TGTGCCAGCAGGACGGGACAGGGTTCATCCCACGAGCAGTACTTC
cdr3_aa: CASRTGQGSSHEQYF

v_call: TRBV12-3/TRBV12-4
j_call: TRBJ1-5
clone_size: NA
d_call: NA
cdr3_nt: TGTGCCAGCAGTTTAGAGTGGGTGTATCAGCCCCAGCATTTT
cdr3_aa: CASSLEWVYQPQHF

v_call: TRBV20-1
j_call: TRBJ1-1
clone_size: many
d_call: TRBD1
cdr3_nt: TGCAGTGCTAGATTACAGGGGTGGGACACTGAAGCTTTCTTT
cdr3_aa: CSARLQGWDTEAFF

v_call: TRBV18
j_call: TRBJ1-5
clone_size: few
d_call: TRBD1
cdr3_nt: TGTGCCAGCTCACTAGGGTCAGGACAGGGTTTCGGCCCCCAGCATTTT
cdr3_aa: CASSLGSGQGFGPQHF

v_call: TRBV2
j_call: TRBJ1-5
clone_size: NA
d_call: NA
cdr3_nt: TGTGCCAGCGGAGAGACAGGACAACTTAGCAATCAGCCCCAGCATTTT
cdr3_aa: CASGETGQLSNQPQHF

v_call: TRBV4-2
j_call: TRBJ2-7
clone_size: many
d_call: TRBD1
cdr3_nt: TGTGCCAGCAGCCAAGGCCGGACAGGGGGCTTCTACGAGCAGTACTTC
cdr3_aa: CASSQGRTGGFYEQYF

v_call: TRBV18
j_call: TRBJ2-3
clone_size: many
d_call: NA
cdr3_nt: TGTGCCAGCTCACGGAGCACAGATACGCAGTATTTT
cdr3_aa: CASSRSTDTQYF

v_call: TRBV10-3
j_call: TRBJ2-2
clone_size: many
d_call: NA
cdr3_nt: TGTGCCATCAGTGAGGGGGTGTACACCGGGGAGCTGTTTTTT
cdr3_aa: CAISEGVYTGELFF

v_call: TRBV2
j_call: TRBJ1-5
clone_size: many
d_call: NA
cdr3_nt: TGTGCCAGCGTCGAGAGAGAAAATCAGCCCCAGCATTTT
cdr3_aa: CASVERENQPQHF

v_call: TRBV27
j_call: TRBJ1-1
clone_size: many
d_call: TRBD1
cdr3_nt: TGTGCCAGCAGTTTTTCCCTCGGAGGGGGCAAGACTGAAGCTTTCTTT
cdr3_aa: CASSFSLGGGKTEAFF

v_call: TRBV7-3
j_call: TRBJ2-7
clone_size: many
d_call: TRBD2
cdr3_nt: TGTGCCAGCAGCTTACAAGCGGGGGGGTCCTACGAGCAGTACTTC
cdr3_aa: CASSLQAGGSYEQYF

v_call: TRBV12-3/TRBV12-4
j_call: TRBJ2-5
clone_size: NA
d_call: NA
cdr3_nt: TGTGCCAGCAGTCCCGCATCTCGGGGGAGCCCAGAAGAGACCCAGTACTTC
cdr3_aa: CASSPASRGSPEETQYF

v_call: TRBV12-5
j_call: TRBJ1-6
clone_size: many
d_call: NA
cdr3_nt: TGTGCTAGTGGATCTGACATTCCCCGCCATTCACCCCTCCACTTT
cdr3_aa: CASGSDIPRHSPLHF

v_call: TRBV5-1
j_call: TRBJ1-1
clone_size: many
d_call: TRBD1
cdr3_nt: TGCGCCAGCAGCCTGACCCTTCAGGGGGCAGCTTTCTTT
cdr3_aa: CASSLTLQGAAFF

v_call: TRBV6-2/TRBV6-3
j_call: TRBJ1-5
clone_size: many
d_call: NA
cdr3_nt: TGTGCCAGCAGTTACGGCGGGGGCGATCAGCCCCAGCATTTT
cdr3_aa: CASSYGGGDQPQHF

v_call: TRBV5-1
j_call: TRBJ1-1
clone_size: many
d_call: NA
cdr3_nt: TGCGCCAGCCGTCCGAGTTATACAGGCTCCAATGAAGCTTTCTTT
cdr3_aa: CASRPSYTGSNEAFF

v_call: TRBV28
j_call: TRBJ1-5
clone_size: many
d_call: NA
cdr3_nt: TGTGCCAGCTCCCAGGGATTTAATCAGCCCCAGCATTTT
cdr3_aa: CASSQGFNQPQHF

v_call: TRBV29-1
j_call: TRBJ2-7
clone_size: many
d_call: NA
cdr3_nt: TGCAGCGTTGCACGGAAAGGCTACGAGCAGTACTTC
cdr3_aa: CSVARKGYEQYF

v_call: TRBV20-1
j_call: TRBJ2-7
clone_size: NA
d_call: NA
cdr3_nt: TGCAGTGCTCTCTTTTCCGGGGGCTCCTACGAGCAGTACTTC
cdr3_aa: CSALFSGGSYEQYF

v_call: TRBV6-1
j_call: TRBJ1-4
clone_size: many
d_call: NA
cdr3_nt: TGTGCCAGCAGCACAGGGACGCCCCAGGGGAAACTGTTTTTT
cdr3_aa: CASSTGTPQGKLFF

v_call: TRBV7-9
j_call: TRBJ2-7
clone_size: many
d_call: NA
cdr3_nt: TGTGCCAGCAGCTTAGGGGGCGGGGGCGCAATGAGCGAGCAGTACTTC
cdr3_aa: CASSLGGGGAMSEQYF

v_call: TRBV7-3
j_call: TRBJ1-1
clone_size: many
d_call: TRBD1
cdr3_nt: TGTGCCAGCAGCTCCACAGGGGGCATTAACACTGAAGCTTTCTTT
cdr3_aa: CASSSTGGINTEAFF

v_call: TRBV20-1
j_call: TRBJ2-7
clone_size: many
d_call: NA
cdr3_nt: TGCAGTGCTAGGGCAGGGCCCCACGAGCAGTACTTC
cdr3_aa: CSARAGPHEQYF

v_call: TRBV20-1
j_call: TRBJ1-5
clone_size: NA
d_call: NA
cdr3_nt: TGCAGTGCCCCAGCAAAGCGGGGTGGCAATCAGCCCCAGCATTTT
cdr3_aa: CSAPAKRGGNQPQHF

v_call: TRBV12-5
j_call: TRBJ1-2
clone_size: many
d_call: NA
cdr3_nt: TGTGCTAGTGGTTTGGACGGAAACTATGGCTACACCTTC
cdr3_aa: CASGLDGNYGYTF

v_call: TRBV6-5
j_call: TRBJ2-7
clone_size: many
d_call: NA
cdr3_nt: TGTGCCAGCAGTGTACTCGAGCAGTACTTC
cdr3_aa: CASSVLEQYF

v_call: TRBV19
j_call: TRBJ2-2
clone_size: many
d_call: NA
cdr3_nt: TGTGCCAGTAGTATAGAAGGCTCTTTCATCGCCGGGGAGCTGTTTTTT
cdr3_aa: CASSIEGSFIAGELFF

v_call: TRBV7-2
j_call: TRBJ2-5
clone_size: many
d_call: NA
cdr3_nt: TGTGCCAGCAGCTTAAGCCCCCAAGAGACCCAGTACTTC
cdr3_aa: CASSLSPQETQYF

v_call: TRBV3-1
j_call: TRBJ2-6
clone_size: NA
d_call: TRBD1
cdr3_nt: TGTGCCAGCAGCCAAGTGGGACAGGGAGGTCCCTCTGGGGCCAACGTCCTGACTTTC
cdr3_aa: CASSQVGQGGPSGANVLTF

v_call: TRBV12-3/TRBV12-4
j_call: TRBJ2-2
clone_size: many
d_call: NA
cdr3_nt: TGTGCCAGCAGTTTTAGACACCGGGAGCTGTTTTTT
cdr3_aa: CASSFRHRELFF

v_call: TRBV4-1
j_call: TRBJ2-6
clone_size: many
d_call: NA
cdr3_nt: TGCGCCAGCAGCCAAGACGAAGCGTCTGGGGCCAACGTCCTGACTTTC
cdr3_aa: CASSQDEASGANVLTF

v_call: TRBV12-3/TRBV12-4
j_call: TRBJ2-5
clone_size: many
d_call: TRBD1
cdr3_nt: TGTGCCAGCAGTTTGGGCGGACAGGGTTCATCCTCGGGGGAGACCCAGTACTTC
cdr3_aa: CASSLGGQGSSSGETQYF

v_call: TRBV9
j_call: TRBJ1-1
clone_size: many
d_call: TRBD1
cdr3_nt: TGTGCCAGCAGCGGGGTTCGACAGGGAGGCACTGAAGCTTTCTTT
cdr3_aa: CASSGVRQGGTEAFF

v_call: TRBV6-2/TRBV6-3
j_call: TRBJ1-5
clone_size: NA
d_call: NA
cdr3_nt: TGTGCCAGCAACCAGGCTTATCAGCCCCAGCATTTT
cdr3_aa: CASNQAYQPQHF

v_call: TRBV20-1
j_call: TRBJ1-5
clone_size: many
d_call: NA
cdr3_nt: TGCAGTGTTTACAGGGCAGGGAGCAATCAGCCCCAGCATTTT
cdr3_aa: CSVYRAGSNQPQHF

v_call: TRBV20-1
j_call: TRBJ1-5
clone_size: many
d_call: NA
cdr3_nt: TGCAGTGCCCCCTTCGGGGGTGCTCAGCCCCAGCATTTT
cdr3_aa: CSAPFGGAQPQHF

v_call: TRBV7-8
j_call: TRBJ1-2
clone_size: many
d_call: NA
cdr3_nt: TGTGCCAGCAGCTTAGGATCATCAATCTATGGCTACACCTTC
cdr3_aa: CASSLGSSIYGYTF